These 8 T cell receptor beta chains share one sample of origin, sequenced in a study of vaccination and CD4 T cells after COVID-19 (dated by TCRdb to the early 2020s). Their antigens are not known. The treatment or condition label of this sample denotes: roughly 10-day PBMC culture with coronavirus spike peptide pools or control peptides (ViraFEST assay). CD4+ T cells from unexposed donors were collected before the COVID-19 pandemic (2011-2018). Library creation used PCR. TCRdb names Illumina iSeq 100 as the instrument used. DNA from cultured CD4+ T cells underwent TCR sequencing with the Oncomine TCR Beta short-read assay at the Johns Hopkins FTIC core. The public reads were reanalyzed by TCRdb: fastp trimming at Q25, MiXCR alignment, in-frame beta chains only. Here each entry gathers all rows of one CDR3 protein and keeps the most common genes and DNA. The sample profile shows about 6,600 distinct CDR3 sequences; roughly 51% of them were found once. Around 42% of the sample belongs to the ten largest clones.

The sample was CD4+ T cells from blood, cultured in vitro. Receptor source: a human donor in good health.

The rearrangement links TRBV10-3 to TRBJ2-1, with 11 bases identical to TRBD2. V gave up 6 bases and J gave up 10 bases; unmatched junction bases: 11. The CDR3 length is 15 residues. The V gene's germline CDR1 is ENHRY and CDR2 SYGVKD. CDR3 region: CAIRGVAGGPGEQFF. CDR3 sequence (DNA): TGTGCCATCAGAGGAGTAGCGGGGGGGCCCGGCGAGCAGTTCTTC.

The genes are TRBV16 and TRBJ2-7, with 16 bases identical to TRBD2. Germline V lookup: CDR1 KGHSY, CDR2 FQNENV. CDR3 length: 16 residues. V trimming: 4 bases; J trimming: 6 bases; junction bases outside the gene matches: 6. The DNA of the CDR3 is TGTGCCAGCAGCCCGGGACTAGCGGGAGGGCCTGTCGAGCAGTACTTC. As protein: CASSPGLAGGPVEQYF.

A few counts support this clonotype. The chain recombines TRBV24-1 with TRBJ2-3, with D uncertain. The CDR3 totals 14 residues. V lost 4 bases to trimming and J lost 1 base, with 8 bases between them. Germline V CDR1 and CDR2: KGHDR, SFDVKD. For the CDR3, the DNA is TGTGCCACCAGTGAAACAGACGGCACAGATACGCAGTATTTT. It encodes CATSETDGTDTQYF.

The chain carries TRBV6-1 and TRBJ2-3; D ambiguous. Trimming took 7 bases from V and 5 from J, leaving 4 bases between them. The CDR3 length is 10 residues. Per germline, CDR1 MNHNS and CDR2 SASEGT. In DNA form, the CDR3 reads TGTGCCAGCATGAGAGATACGCAGTATTTT. This codes for CASMRDTQYF.

This rearrangement joins TRBV27 to TRBJ1-1; TRBD1 might be the D (5 bases). CDR3 length: 14 amino acids. Germline assignment: CDR1 MNHEY and CDR2 SMNVEV (reference sequence). The V end lost 3 bases, the J end lost 3 bases, and 11 bases lay between the germline ends. CDR3 nucleotide sequence: TGTGCCAGCAGTTTTTGGGGGAAGGACACTGAAGCTTTCTTT. Translating gives CASSFWGKDTEAFF.

This clonotype was seen a single time. This sequence joins TRBV6-2 or TRBV6-3 and TRBJ2-5, with D possibly TRBD1 on 5 matching bases. The germline V and J ends were trimmed by 4 bases and 4 bases, with 7 bases remaining between them. This CDR3 is built from 12 residues. Germline CDR1 is MNHEY and CDR2 is SVGEGT. The CDR3, as DNA: TGTGCCAGCAGTTGGACACGAGAGACCCAGTACTTC. It is translated as CASSWTRETQYF.

This clonotype has only a few counts. This chain links TRBV5-4 with TRBJ1-6; 11 nucleotides align to TRBD1. The V gene end was trimmed by 0 bases and the J gene end by 10 bases; junction bases not matched to a gene: 3. This CDR3 comprises 15 residues. CDR1 SGHNT and CDR2 YYREEE come from the germline V gene (reference sequence). The CDR3 DNA sequence: TGTGCCAGCAGCTTGGATCGGGACAGGGGGTCACCCCTCCACTTT. It codes for CASSLDRDRGSPLHF.

The V gene is TRBV6-1, the J gene TRBJ2-7; unclear D gene. The length of the CDR3 is 11 residues. CDR1 is MNHNS, CDR2 SASEGT, per germline. The V and J ends lost 8 bases and 3 bases respectively, with 8 bases between them. CDR3 amino acids: CASATVYEQYF. CDR3 nucleotide sequence: TGTGCCAGCGCAACGGTCTACGAGCAGTACTTC.